This T cell receptor (beta chain) was sequenced during a study of CD8 T cells in ankylosing spondylitis. General study points: A motif in TCR beta, a set of eight highly homologous variants, appeared characteristic of ankylosing spondylitis blood. There were earlier reports of some motif variants in reactive arthritis synovial fluid and blood. Clones tied to disease were said to be significantly enriched in matched ankylosing spondylitis synovial fluid.

Quantitative 5'-RACE with molecular barcodes produced the TCR beta libraries. MiXCR, applied by TCRdb to the 5' RACE reads, yields one record per CDR3 protein. The profile shows about 140,000 distinct CDR3 sequences, about a third of them singletons. This CDR3 contains 16 residues. V was clipped by 1 base and J by 5 bases; unmatched bases: 5. Germline values: CDR1 SGHTA, CDR2 FQGNSA. Concerning this clonotype: The target antigen is unknown.

This TCR was recovered from a male donor with ankylosing spondylitis. The rearrangement links TRBV7-2 to TRBJ2-2, with 9 nucleotides matching TRBD1. The source material was synovial fluid, either unsorted or a sorted T cell fraction (not recorded which). Written as DNA, the CDR3 is TGTGCCAGCAGCTTAGACAGGGGGCAACGGACCGGGGAGCTGTTTTTT. Translating gives CASSLDRGQRTGELFF. Full variable domain (remainder filled in from reference TRBV7-2 and TRBJ2-2): GAGVSQSPSNKVTEKGKDVELRCDPISGHTALYWYRQSLGQGLEFLIYFQGNSAPDKSGLPSDRFSAERTGGSVSTLTIQRTQQEDSAVYLCASSLDRGQRTGELFFGEGSRLTVL.